Following are 9 T cell receptor beta chains from one sample sequenced in a study of Ad26.COV2.S vaccination and SARS-CoV-2 variants. TCRdb's copy holds only in-frame clones and misses some; the assay was immunoSEQ multiplex PCR. This sample has around 380,000 clones, with more than 85% found just once. Treatment specified: 15 to 20 received Ad26.COV2.S at low or high dose, single or two shots; 5 received placebo; per-sample allocation not given. Specimen acquisition occurred on day 63 following the initial vaccine or placebo injection. The specimen was peripheral blood, collected in a trial of Ad26.COV2.S vaccine versus placebo. These receptors were collected from a person aged 18-65 years who received the Ad26.COV2.S COVID-19 vaccine or a placebo.

V is TRBV2 and J is TRBJ2-4; 7 nucleotides align to TRBD1. V was clipped by 4 bases and J by 0 bases; unmatched bases: 15. Germline loops: CDR1 SNHLY, CDR2 FYNNEI. The CDR3 is 19 amino acids. CDR3 nucleotide sequence: TGTGCCAGCAGTGTAACAGGGGAAGAACTTTCACTAGCCAAAAACATTCAGTACTTC. This codes for CASSVTGEELSLAKNIQYF.

In its sample, this clone was seen a few times. The rearrangement joins TRBV6-5 to TRBJ1-2, with 8 bases matching TRBD1. The CDR3 is 15 residues long. The V gene end was trimmed by 0 bases and the J gene end by 8 bases; junction bases not matched to a gene: 8. The germline gives CDR1 MNHEY, CDR2 SVGAGI. DNA for the CDR3: TGTGCCAGCAGTTACTCAGGCAGGGGGCGCGGAGGCTACACCTTC. Protein product: CASSYSGRGRGGYTF.

V and J are TRBV6-5 and TRBJ1-2; no clear D. CDR3 length: 15 residues. V was trimmed by 0 bases and J by 1 base, leaving 9 bases between them. In germline, CDR1 is MNHEY, CDR2 SVGAGI. CDR3 DNA: TGTGCCAGCAGTTACTCCGTCAGTAGTAACTATGGCTACACCTTC. Translated: CASSYSVSSNYGYTF.

The V call is TRBV5-1, the J call TRBJ2-2; D unclear. Germline V gene lookup returns CDR1 SGHRS and CDR2 YFSETQ. This CDR3 is built from 14 residues. With 3 bases removed from V and 6 bases from J, the gap between germline ends came to 12 bases. The CDR3 is CASSSVVRAGELFF. The CDR3 bases are TGCGCCAGCAGCTCGGTAGTTCGGGCCGGGGAGCTGTTTTTT.

This chain uses TRBV6-6 with TRBJ1-3, with 8 bases aligning to TRBD1. Germline V gene data show CDR1 as MNHNY and CDR2 as SVGAGI (reference sequence). The CDR3 is 15 residues long. V lost 8 bases, J lost 0 bases, and 6 bases stayed unmatched. The CDR3 loop is CASSGTGTSGNTIYF. Here the CDR3 DNA reads TGTGCCAGCTCCGGGACAGGTACCTCTGGAAACACCATATATTTT.

The V call is TRBV6-6, the J call TRBJ2-7; 8 bases fit TRBD2. The V gene's germline CDR1 is MNHNY and CDR2 SVGAGI (reference sequence). Trimming at V came to 6 bases and at J to 4 bases, leaving 5 bases not matched to a gene. This CDR3 has 13 amino acids. CDR3 nucleotides: TGTGCCAGCAGCAAGGGACTAGGGTACGAGCAGTACTTC. Translation gives CASSKGLGYEQYF.

The chain recombines TRBV4-1 with TRBJ1-2; the D gene is possibly TRBD1 (5 bases). Germline CDR1 MGHRA, CDR2 YSYEKL. CDR3 length equals 13 residues. The V and J ends lost 1 base and 8 bases respectively, with 11 bases between them. In nucleotides, the CDR3 is TGCGCCAGCAGCCAAGTGTTAGGGGAAGGCTACACCTTC. Its translation is CASSQVLGEGYTF.

This chain joins TRBV7-2 and TRBJ1-5; D remains unclear. The CDR3 runs 16 residues. V was clipped by 1 base and J by 0 bases, with 10 bases between them. Germline CDR1 and CDR2: SGHTA and FQGNSA. Here the CDR3 reads CASSLVGGDSNQPQHF. CDR3 nucleotides: TGTGCCAGCAGCTTAGTAGGTGGGGATAGCAATCAGCCCCAGCATTTT.

This clone was detected only a few times. This sample also contains other DNA sequences that code for the same CDR3. The rearrangement joins TRBV7-9 to TRBJ1-4; TRBD1 matches 7 bases. Per germline, CDR1 SEHNR and CDR2 FQNEAQ (reference sequence). Germline trimming cut 5 bases from V and 5 bases from J; bases unmatched to any gene: 5. The CDR3 sequence is 14 residues long. In DNA form, the CDR3 reads TGTGCCAGCAGCCTAGGGACAGCAAATGAAAAACTGTTTTTT. It is translated as CASSLGTANEKLFF.